The clone carrying this TCR beta chain was counted once. Its antigen remains unidentified. This sample was included in a study of resident and recirculating memory T cells in vitiligo. Overall study: Shave-biopsy epidermis from lesional and nonlesional skin was sequenced alongside PBMCs. Overall study findings and caveats: Different lesions suggested infiltration by different T cell clones.

Germline V gene lookup returns CDR1 SGHTA and CDR2 FQGTGA. The CDR3 contains 13 residues. V shed 3 bases and J shed 2 bases, with 7 bases lying between them. Using immunoSEQ multiplex PCR, the repertoire was profiled, and TCRdb retains in-frame clones only, with some absent. The sample includes tens of thousands of clones, roughly nine tenths of them seen just once. The clonotype comes from a male donor with vitiligo. Material for sequencing was blood. This rearrangement joins TRBV7-3 to TRBJ2-5; maybe TRBD1 (6 bases). The CDR3 DNA follows: TGTGCCAGCAGCTTCGGACAGCAAGAGACCCAGTACTTC. Encoded protein: CASSFGQQETQYF.